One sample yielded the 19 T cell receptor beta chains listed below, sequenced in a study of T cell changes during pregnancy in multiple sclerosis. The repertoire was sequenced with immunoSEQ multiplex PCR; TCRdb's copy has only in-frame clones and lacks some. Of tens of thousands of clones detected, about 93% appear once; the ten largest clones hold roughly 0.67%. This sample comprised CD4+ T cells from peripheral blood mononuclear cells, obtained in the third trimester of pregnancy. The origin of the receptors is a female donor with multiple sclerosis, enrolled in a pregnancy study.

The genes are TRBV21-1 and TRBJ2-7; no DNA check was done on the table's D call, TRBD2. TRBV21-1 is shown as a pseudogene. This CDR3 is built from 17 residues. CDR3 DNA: TGTGCCAGCAGCAAACCCCCGGGGGAAGTCTCCCACTACGAGCAGTACTTC. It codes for CASSKPPGEVSHYEQYF.

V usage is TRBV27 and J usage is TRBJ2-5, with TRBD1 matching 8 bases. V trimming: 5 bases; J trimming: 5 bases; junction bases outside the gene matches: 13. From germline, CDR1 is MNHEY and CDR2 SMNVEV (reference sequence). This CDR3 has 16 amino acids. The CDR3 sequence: CASSPLRAGGRETQYF. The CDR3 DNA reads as TGTGCCAGCAGTCCCCTTCGGGCAGGGGGCAGGGAGACCCAGTACTTC.

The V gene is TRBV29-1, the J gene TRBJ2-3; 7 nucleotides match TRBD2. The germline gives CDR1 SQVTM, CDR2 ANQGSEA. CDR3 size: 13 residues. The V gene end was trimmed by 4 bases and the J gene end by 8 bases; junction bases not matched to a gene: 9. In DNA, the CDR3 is TGCAGCGTTGTCGATAGTTCGGGGGGTACGCAGTATTTT. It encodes CSVVDSSGGTQYF.

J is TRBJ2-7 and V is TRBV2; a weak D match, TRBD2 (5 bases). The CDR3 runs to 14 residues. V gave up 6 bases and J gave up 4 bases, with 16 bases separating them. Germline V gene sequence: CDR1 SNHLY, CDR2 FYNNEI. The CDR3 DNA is TGTGCCAGCAGCCCTCGTGGCTCGGGGTACGAGCAGTACTTC. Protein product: CASSPRGSGYEQYF.

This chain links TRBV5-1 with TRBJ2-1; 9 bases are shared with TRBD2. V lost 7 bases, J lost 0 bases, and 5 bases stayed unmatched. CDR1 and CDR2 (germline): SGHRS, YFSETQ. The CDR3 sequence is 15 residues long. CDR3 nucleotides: TGCGCCAGCGGCGCGGGGGGGCCCTCCTACAATGAGCAGTTCTTC. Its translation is CASGAGGPSYNEQFF.

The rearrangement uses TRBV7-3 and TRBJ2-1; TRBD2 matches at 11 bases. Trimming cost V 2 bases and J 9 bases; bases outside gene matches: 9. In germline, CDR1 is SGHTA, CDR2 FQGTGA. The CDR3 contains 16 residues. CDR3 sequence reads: CASSLSGTSGRPEQFF. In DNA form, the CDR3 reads TGTGCCAGCAGCTTATCCGGGACTAGCGGTCGGCCTGAGCAGTTCTTC.

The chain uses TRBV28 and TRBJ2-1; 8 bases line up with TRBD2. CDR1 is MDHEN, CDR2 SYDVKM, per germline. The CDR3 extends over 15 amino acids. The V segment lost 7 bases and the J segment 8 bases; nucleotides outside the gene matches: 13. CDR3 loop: CASTHGSGSAYEQFF. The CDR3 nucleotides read TGTGCCAGCACCCACGGGAGCGGGAGTGCGTATGAGCAGTTCTTC.

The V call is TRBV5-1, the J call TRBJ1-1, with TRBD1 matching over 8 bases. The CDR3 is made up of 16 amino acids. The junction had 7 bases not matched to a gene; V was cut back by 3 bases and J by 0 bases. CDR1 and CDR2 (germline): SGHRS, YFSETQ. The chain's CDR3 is CASSSRGRGVNTEAFF. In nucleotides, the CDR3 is TGCGCCAGCAGCTCCAGGGGGCGAGGAGTGAACACTGAAGCTTTCTTT.

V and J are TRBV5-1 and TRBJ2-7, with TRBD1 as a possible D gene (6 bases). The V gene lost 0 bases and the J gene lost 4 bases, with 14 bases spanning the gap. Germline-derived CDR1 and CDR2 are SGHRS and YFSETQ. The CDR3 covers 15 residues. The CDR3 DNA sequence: TGCGCCAGCAGCTTGGAAGGGACATCTTCATACGAGCAGTACTTC. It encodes CASSLEGTSSYEQYF.

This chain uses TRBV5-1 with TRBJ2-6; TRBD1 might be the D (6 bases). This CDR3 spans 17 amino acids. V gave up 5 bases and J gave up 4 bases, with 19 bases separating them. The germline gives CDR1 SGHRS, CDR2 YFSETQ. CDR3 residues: CASSPQRVGAGANVLTF. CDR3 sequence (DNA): TGCGCCAGCAGTCCCCAACGGGTGGGGGCCGGGGCCAACGTCCTGACTTTC. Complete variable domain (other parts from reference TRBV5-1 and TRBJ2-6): KAGVTQTPRYLIKTRGQQVTLSCSPISGHRSVSWYQQTPGQGLQFLFEYFSETQRNKGNFPGRFSGRQFSNSRSEMNVSTLELGDSALYLCASSPQRVGAGANVLTFGAGSRLTVL.

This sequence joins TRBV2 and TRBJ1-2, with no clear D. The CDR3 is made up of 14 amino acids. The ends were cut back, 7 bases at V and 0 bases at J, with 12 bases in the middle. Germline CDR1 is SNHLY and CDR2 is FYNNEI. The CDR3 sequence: CASINAGPNYGYTF. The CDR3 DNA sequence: TGTGCCAGCATAAACGCAGGTCCTAACTATGGCTACACCTTC.

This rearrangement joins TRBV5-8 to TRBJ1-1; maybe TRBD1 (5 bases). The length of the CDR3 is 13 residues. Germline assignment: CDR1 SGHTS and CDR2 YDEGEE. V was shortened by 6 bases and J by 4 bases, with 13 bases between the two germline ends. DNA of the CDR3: TGTGCCAGCAACATAATGGGGCCCACTGAAGCTTTCTTT. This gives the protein CASNIMGPTEAFF.

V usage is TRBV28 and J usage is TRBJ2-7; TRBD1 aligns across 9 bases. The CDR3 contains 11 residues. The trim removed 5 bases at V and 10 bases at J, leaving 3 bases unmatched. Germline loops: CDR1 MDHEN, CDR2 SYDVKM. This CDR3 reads CASSLGQGQYF. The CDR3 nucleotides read TGTGCCAGCAGTCTGGGACAGGGTCAGTACTTC. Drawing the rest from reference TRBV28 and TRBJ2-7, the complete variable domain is DVKVTQSSRYLVKRTGEKVFLECVQDMDHENMFWYRQDPGLGLRLIYFSYDVKMKEKGDIPEGYSVSREKKERFSLILESASTNQTSMYLCASSLGQGQYFGPGTRLTVT.

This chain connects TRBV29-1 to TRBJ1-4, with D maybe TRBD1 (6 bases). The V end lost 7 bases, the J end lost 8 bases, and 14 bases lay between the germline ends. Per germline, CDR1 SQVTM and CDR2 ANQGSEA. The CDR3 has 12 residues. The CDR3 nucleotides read TGCAGCGCATCTAACAGGGACGAAAAACTGTTTTTT. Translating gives CSASNRDEKLFF.

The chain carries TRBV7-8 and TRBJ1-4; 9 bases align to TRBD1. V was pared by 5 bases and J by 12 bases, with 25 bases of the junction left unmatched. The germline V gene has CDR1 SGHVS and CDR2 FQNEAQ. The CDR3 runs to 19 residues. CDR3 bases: TGTGCCAGCAGCCGAGAGTACACGGGACAGGGACGTGCCACGGAGGAACTGTTTTTT. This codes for CASSREYTGQGRATEELFF.

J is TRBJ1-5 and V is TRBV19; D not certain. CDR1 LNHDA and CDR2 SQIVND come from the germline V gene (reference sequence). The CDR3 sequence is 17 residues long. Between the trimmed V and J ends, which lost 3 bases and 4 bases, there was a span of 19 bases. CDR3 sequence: CASSIGIRRALNQPQHF. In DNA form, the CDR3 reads TGTGCCAGTAGTATCGGGATTAGAAGGGCCCTGAATCAGCCCCAGCATTTT.

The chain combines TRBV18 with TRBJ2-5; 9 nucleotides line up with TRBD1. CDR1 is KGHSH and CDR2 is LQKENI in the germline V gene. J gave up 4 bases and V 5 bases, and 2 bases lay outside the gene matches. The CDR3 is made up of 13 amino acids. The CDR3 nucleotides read TGTGCCAGCTCAACAGGGGGCCCAGAGACCCAGTACTTC. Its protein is CASSTGGPETQYF.

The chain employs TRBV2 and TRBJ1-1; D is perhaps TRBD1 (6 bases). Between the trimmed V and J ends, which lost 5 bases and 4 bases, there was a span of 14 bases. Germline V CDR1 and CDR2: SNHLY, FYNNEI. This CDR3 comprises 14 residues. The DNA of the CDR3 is TGTGCCAGCAGTACAAAGACAGGTTCCACTGAAGCTTTCTTT. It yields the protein CASSTKTGSTEAFF.

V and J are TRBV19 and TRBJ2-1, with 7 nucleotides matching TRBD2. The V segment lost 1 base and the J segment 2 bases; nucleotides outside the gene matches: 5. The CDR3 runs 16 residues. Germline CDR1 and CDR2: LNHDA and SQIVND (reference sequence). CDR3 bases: TGTGCCAGTAGTATAGGGGGGGGACCAACCTACAATGAGCAGTTCTTC. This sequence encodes CASSIGGGPTYNEQFF.